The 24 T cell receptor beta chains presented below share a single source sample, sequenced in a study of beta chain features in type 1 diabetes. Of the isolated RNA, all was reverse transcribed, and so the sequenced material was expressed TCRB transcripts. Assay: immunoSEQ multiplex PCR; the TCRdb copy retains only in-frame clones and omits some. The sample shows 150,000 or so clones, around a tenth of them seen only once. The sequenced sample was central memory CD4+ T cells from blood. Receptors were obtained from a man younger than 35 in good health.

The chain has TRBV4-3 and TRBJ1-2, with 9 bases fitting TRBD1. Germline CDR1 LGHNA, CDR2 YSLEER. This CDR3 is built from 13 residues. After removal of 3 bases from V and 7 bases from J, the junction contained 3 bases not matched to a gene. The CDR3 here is CASSHTGGSGYTF. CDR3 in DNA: TGCGCCAGCAGCCACACAGGGGGCAGTGGCTACACCTTC.

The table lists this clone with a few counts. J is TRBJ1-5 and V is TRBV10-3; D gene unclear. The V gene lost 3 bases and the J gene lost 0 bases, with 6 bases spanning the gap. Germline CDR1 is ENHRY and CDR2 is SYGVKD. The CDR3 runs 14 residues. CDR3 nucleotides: TGTGCCATCAGTGACTGGAGTAGCAATCAGCCCCAGCATTTT. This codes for CAISDWSSNQPQHF.

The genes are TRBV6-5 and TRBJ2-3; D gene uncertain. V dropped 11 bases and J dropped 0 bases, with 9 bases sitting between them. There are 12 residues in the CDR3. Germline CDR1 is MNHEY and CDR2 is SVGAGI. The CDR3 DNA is TGTGCCGCCAGAGGTAGCACAGATACGCAGTATTTT. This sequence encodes CAARGSTDTQYF.

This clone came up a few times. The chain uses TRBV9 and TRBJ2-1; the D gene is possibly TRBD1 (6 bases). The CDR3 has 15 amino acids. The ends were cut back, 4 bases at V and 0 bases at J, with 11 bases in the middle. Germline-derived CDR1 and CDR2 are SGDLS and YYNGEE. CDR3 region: CASSQTGNSYNEQFF. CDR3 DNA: TGTGCCAGCAGCCAAACAGGGAACTCCTACAATGAGCAGTTCTTC.

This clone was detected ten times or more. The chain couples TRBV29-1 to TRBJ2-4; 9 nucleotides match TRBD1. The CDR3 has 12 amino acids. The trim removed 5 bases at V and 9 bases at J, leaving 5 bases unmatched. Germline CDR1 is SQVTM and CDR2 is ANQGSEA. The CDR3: CSVRPTGGIQYF. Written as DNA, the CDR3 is TGCAGCGTTCGACCGACAGGGGGCATTCAGTACTTC.

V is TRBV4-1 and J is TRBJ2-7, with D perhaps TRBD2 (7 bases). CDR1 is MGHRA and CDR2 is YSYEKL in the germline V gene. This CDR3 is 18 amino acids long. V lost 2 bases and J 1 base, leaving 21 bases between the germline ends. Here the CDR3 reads CASSQPRGGGQRSYEQYF. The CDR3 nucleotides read TGCGCCAGCAGCCAACCTCGGGGAGGGGGGCAGCGATCCTACGAGCAGTACTTC.

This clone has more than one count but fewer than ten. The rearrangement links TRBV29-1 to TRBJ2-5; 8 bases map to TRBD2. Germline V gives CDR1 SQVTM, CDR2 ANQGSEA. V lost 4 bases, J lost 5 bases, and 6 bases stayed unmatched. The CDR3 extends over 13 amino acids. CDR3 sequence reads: CSVGGGPGETQYF. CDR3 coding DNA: TGCAGCGTTGGCGGGGGGCCGGGGGAGACCCAGTACTTC. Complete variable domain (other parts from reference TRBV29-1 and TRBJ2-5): SAVISQKPSRDICQRGTSLTIQCQVDSQVTMMFWYRQQPGQSLTLIATANQGSEATYESGFVIDKFPISRPNLTFSTLTVSNMSPEDSSIYLCSVGGGPGETQYFGPGTRLLVL.

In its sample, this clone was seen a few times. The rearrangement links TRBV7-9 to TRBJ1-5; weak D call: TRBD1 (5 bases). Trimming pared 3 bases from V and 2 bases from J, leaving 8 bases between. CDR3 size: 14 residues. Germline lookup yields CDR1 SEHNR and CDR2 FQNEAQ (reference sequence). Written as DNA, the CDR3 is TGTGCCAGCAGCTTGGGGGGAGGCAATCAGCCCCAGCATTTT. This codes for CASSLGGGNQPQHF.

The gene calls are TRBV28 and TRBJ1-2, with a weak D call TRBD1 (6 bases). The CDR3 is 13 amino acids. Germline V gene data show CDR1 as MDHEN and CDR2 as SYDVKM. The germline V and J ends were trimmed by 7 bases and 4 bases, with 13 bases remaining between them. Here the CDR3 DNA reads TGTGCCAGCACTAGGACAGCGTCCTATGGCTACACCTTC. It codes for CASTRTASYGYTF.

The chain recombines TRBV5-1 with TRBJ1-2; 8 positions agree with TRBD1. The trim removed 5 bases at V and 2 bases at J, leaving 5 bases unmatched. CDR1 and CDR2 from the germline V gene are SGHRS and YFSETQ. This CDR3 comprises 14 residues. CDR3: CASSTGQVNYGYTF. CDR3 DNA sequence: TGCGCCAGCAGTACGGGACAGGTGAACTATGGCTACACCTTC.

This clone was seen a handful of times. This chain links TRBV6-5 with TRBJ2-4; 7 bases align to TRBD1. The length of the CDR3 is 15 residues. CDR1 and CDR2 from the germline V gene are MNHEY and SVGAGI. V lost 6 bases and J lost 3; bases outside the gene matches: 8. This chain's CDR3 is CASRSTGLGKNIQYF. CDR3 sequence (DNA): TGTGCCAGCAGATCGACAGGGTTAGGCAAAAACATTCAGTACTTC.

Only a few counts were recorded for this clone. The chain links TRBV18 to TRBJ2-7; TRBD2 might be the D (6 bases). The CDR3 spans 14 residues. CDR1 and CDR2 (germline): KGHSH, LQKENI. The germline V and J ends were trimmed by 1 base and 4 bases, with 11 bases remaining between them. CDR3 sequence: CASSPQRGGYEQYF. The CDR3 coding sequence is TGTGCCAGCTCACCACAGAGGGGAGGTTACGAGCAGTACTTC.

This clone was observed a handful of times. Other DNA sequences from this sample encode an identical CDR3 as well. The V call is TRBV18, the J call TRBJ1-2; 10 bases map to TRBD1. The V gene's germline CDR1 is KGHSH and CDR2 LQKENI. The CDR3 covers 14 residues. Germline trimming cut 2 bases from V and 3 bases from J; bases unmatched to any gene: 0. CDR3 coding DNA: TGTGCCAGCTCACCAGGGACAGGGGACTATGGCTACACCTTC. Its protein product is CASSPGTGDYGYTF.

This chain's CDR3 is CASSHLDRGQRNEQFF. CDR3 nucleotide sequence: TGTGCCAGCAGTCATCTAGACAGGGGGCAAAGGAATGAGCAGTTCTTC. J is TRBJ2-1 and V is TRBV25-1, with 10 bases that match TRBD1. The CDR3 has 16 residues. CDR1 is MGHDK and CDR2 is SYGVNS in the germline V gene. V was clipped by 5 bases and J by 7 bases; unmatched bases: 11.

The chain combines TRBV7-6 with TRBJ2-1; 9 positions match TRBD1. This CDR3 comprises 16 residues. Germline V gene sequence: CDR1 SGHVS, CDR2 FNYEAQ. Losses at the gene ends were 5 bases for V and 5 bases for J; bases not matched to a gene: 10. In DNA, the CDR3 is TGTGCCAGCAGCCTAGGACAGGGGAGAGGCAACAATGAGCAGTTCTTC. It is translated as CASSLGQGRGNNEQFF.

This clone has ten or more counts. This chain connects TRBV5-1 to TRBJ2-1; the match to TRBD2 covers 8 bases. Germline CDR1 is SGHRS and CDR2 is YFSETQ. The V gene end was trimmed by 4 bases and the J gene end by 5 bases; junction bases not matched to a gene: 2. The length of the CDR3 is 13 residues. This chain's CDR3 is CASSARGDNEQFF. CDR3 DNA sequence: TGCGCCAGCAGCGCGCGGGGGGACAATGAGCAGTTCTTC.

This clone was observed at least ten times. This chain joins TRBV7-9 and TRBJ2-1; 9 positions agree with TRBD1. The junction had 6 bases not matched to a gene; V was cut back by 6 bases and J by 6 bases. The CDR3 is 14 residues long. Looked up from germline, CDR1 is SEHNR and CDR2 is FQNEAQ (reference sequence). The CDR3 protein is CASSTDRGSNEQFF. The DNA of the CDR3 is TGTGCCAGCAGTACGGACAGGGGTAGCAATGAGCAGTTCTTC.

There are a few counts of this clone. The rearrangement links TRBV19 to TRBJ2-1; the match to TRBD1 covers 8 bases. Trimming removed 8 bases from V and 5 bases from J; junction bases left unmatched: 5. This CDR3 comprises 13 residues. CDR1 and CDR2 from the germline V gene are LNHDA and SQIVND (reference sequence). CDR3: CASRRQGNNEQFF. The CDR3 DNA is TGTGCCAGTCGGCGACAGGGGAACAATGAGCAGTTCTTC.

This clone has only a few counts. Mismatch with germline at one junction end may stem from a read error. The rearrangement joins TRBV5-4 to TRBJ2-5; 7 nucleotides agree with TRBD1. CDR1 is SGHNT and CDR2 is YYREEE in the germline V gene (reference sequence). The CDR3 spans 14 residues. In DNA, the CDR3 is TGCGCCAGCAGCCACAACAGGGGTTTAGAGACCCAGTACTTC. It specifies CASSHNRGLETQYF.

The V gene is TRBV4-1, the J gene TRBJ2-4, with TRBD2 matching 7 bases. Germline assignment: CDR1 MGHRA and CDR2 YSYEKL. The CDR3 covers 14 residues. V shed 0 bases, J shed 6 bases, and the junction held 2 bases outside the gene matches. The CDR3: CASSQERGTNIQYF. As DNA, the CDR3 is TGCGCCAGCAGCCAAGAGCGGGGGACAAACATTCAGTACTTC.

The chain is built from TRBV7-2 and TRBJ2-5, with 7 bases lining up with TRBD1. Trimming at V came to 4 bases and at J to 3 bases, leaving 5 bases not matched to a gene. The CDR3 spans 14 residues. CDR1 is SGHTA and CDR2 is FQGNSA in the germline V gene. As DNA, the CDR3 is TGTGCCAGCAGCTCAGGGACAGTGGAAGAGACCCAGTACTTC. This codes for CASSSGTVEETQYF. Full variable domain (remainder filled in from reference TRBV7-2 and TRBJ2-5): GAGVSQSPSNKVTEKGKDVELRCDPISGHTALYWYRQSLGQGLEFLIYFQGNSAPDKSGLPSDRFSAERTGGSVSTLTIQRTQQEDSAVYLCASSSGTVEETQYFGPGTRLLVL.

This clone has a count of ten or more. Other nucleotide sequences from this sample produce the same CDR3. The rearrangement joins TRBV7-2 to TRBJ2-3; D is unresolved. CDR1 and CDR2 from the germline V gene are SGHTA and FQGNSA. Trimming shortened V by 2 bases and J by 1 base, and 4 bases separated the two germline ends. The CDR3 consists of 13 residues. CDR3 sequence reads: CASSLLGTDTQYF. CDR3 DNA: TGTGCCAGCAGCTTATTAGGCACAGATACGCAGTATTTT.

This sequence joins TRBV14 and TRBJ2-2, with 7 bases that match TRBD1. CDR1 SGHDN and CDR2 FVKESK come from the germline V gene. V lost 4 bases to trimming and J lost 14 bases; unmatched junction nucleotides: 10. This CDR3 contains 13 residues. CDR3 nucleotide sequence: TGTGCCAGCAGCCCCATCCGACAGGGTCGACTGTTTTTT. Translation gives CASSPIRQGRLFF. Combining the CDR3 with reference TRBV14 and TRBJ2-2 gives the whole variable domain EAGVTQFPSHSVIEKGQTVTLRCDPISGHDNLYWYRRVMGKEIKFLLHFVKESKQDESGMPNNRFLAERTGGTYSTLKVQPAELEDSGVYFCASSPIRQGRLFFGEGSRLTVL.

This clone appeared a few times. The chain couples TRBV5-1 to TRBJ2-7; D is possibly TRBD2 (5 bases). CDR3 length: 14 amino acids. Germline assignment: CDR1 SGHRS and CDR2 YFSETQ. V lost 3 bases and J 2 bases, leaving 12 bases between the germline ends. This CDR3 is CASSSGRLTYEQYF. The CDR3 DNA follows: TGCGCCAGCAGCTCTGGCAGACTAACCTACGAGCAGTACTTC.